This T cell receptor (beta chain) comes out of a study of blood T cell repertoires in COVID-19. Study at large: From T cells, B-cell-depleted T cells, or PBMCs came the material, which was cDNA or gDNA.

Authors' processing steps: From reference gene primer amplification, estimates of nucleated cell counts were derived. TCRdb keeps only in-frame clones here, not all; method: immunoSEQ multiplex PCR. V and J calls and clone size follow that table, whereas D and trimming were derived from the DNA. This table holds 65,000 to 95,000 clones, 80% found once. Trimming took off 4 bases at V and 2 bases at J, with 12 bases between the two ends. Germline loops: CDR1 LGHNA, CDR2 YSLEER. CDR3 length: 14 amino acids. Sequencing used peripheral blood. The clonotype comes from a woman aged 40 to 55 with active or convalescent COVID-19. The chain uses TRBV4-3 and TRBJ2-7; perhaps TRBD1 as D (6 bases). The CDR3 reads CASSPGHWAYEQYF. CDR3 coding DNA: TGCGCCAGCAGCCCGGGACATTGGGCCTACGAGCAGTACTTC.